Given below is one TCR beta chain in context. Antigen unknown. This record comes from a study of lymphopenia after photon versus proton radiotherapy. The CDR3 extends over 13 amino acids. V was cut by 5 bases and J by 2 bases, with 10 bases left in between. CDR1 and CDR2 from the germline V gene are MNHNS and SASEGT. Notes on the study in general: Only patients who died were analyzed for survival; proton advantage is unproven.

Clones were sequenced by immunoSEQ multiplex PCR, and TCRdb holds only the in-frame ones, with some missing. The sample has approximately 7,000 clones, under 90% seen once. The starting material was peripheral blood, obtained from a patient treated with photon-based radiotherapy. The receptor comes from a man aged 55 to 70 with cholangiocarcinoma. V gene TRBV6-1 combines with J gene TRBJ2-7; D remains ambiguous. CDR3 in amino acids: CASSLGSPYEQYF. DNA of the CDR3: TGTGCCAGCAGTCTTGGATCTCCCTACGAGCAGTACTTC.